This T cell receptor beta chain was sequenced in a study of long-term antiretroviral therapy in people with HIV (dated by TCRdb to between 2021 and 2023). As for the study more broadly: The earliest samples were collected approximately a decade before the 2015 WHO recommendation for immediate ART, a period when ART was typically delayed until CD4 counts fell. No cross-contamination during QIAcube processing was shown when test extractions of a monoclonal T-cell line were performed alongside approximately 32 polyclonal samples. Among the 25 to 30 participants with HIV, eleven to twelve were female. This retrospective serial study examined whether starting ART and sustained HIV suppression were associated with changes in the composition and diversity of the TRB repertoire in peripheral blood. A total of roughly 200 cryopreserved PBMC samples came from 25 to 35 adults with confirmed HIV infection and were collected serially over a mean of roughly 6 years (range 1-12). What the study reported, not specific to this receptor: Since PBMC availability was limited, sequencing covered only the TCR beta chain, with no alpha chain pairing. Because pre-ART samples had limited cell numbers, unsorted PBMC were profiled rather than sorted CD4+ and CD8+ T cells. Compared with controls, HIV repertoires had narrower CDR3 length ranges, and the network structure pointed to an antigen-experienced repertoire that shifted only slightly toward naive after ART. Inferences about post-ART repertoire changes were limited because no data were available on ART adherence, viral resistance or therapy changes. The samples were dated from 2004 to 2017, and the ART regimens that were used may be less effective than current ART regimens. ART initiation was associated with a significant increase in TRB diversity, but diversity stayed significantly below transplant donor controls even after long-term ART. The repertoire was dominated across all time points by expanded TRB clones identified before ART initiation, although this dominance was seen to fluctuate and to decrease in many PLHIV after ART.

The immunoSEQ hsTCRB v3.0 assay was used at survey level resolution to sequence the TRB variable region. The targeted TRB sequencing depth was roughly 40,000-55,000 T-cell genomes per sample. TRB libraries were pooled and sequenced on an Illumina MiSeq using a v3 150-cycle kit. Concerning the study's data processing: Repertoire analysis was run in R within a reproducible Nextflow workflow that covered QC, data transformation and analysis. Custom analyses were implemented in LymphoSeq2, an R package for AIRR-Seq data exploration. After excluding a few samples that yielded fewer than 5000 total TRB sequences, roughly 190 HIV repertoires remained for analysis. Among the 170 to 200 retained HIV repertoires, 55 to 60 were collected before ART initiation and 120 to 140 after ART initiation. Repertoires were downsampled to 5000 TRB nucleotide sequences, with summary statistics averaged over 100 downsampling iterations. Only TRB sequences with CDR3 regions of at least seven amino acids were retained for analysis. Diversity was measured with a Shannon entropy-derived clonality score and the Gini coefficient. Repertoire networks linked the top 5000 CDR3 amino acid sequences whenever two sequences differed by an edit distance of one. For TRB CDR3 amino acid sequences, GLIPH2 was used to predict antigen specificity groups and MHC restriction. CDR3 amino acid sequences were matched against VDJdb and McPAS-TCR to flag known CMV, EBV, HIV or tissue antigen associations. Pre-ART, post-ART and control groups were compared with Wilcoxon signed-rank tests and Holm-Bonferroni correction. TCRdb's version of the immuneACCESS table is confined to in-frame rearrangements and falls short of the full clone set. An unresolved V gene accounts for under half of the shortfall where checked; the remainder is of unknown origin. The V and J calls and clone size come from that table; D and trimming were worked out from the DNA. The sample table contains some 17,000 clones; only one count was recorded for around four fifths of them. Of the sample, 7.5% to 9.5% falls within the top ten clones.

To be included, a participant needed at least one PBMC sample from before ART initiation plus at least two post-ART samples. All participants with HIV were treated in the United States of America. Before DNA extraction, cryopreserved samples containing 1-10 million PBMC were thawed and washed. At the time of the earliest PBMC sample, participants with HIV were aged between 23 and 54 years. Each participant contributed PBMC samples from 1-4 timepoints before ART initiation and 2-8 timepoints after ART initiation, with a median of 7 samples. Serial HIV viral load, CD4+ T-cell count, ART history and demographic data were obtained for every participant. A Qiagen kit on a QIAcube was used to extract genomic DNA from unsorted PBMC, with samples processed in batches of 12. To note about this clone: There is no known antigen for this receptor. Per-base quality was not reported, and no clone a single base away is much larger than it.

The CDR3 covers 13 residues, taking in both the cysteine and the phenylalanine. Just the 39-base CDR3 DNA is kept, in frame starting at base 1. From the germline V gene, CDR1 is SGHRS and CDR2 is YFSETQ. V loses 5 bases of germline sequence and J loses 0 bases, and the interval between the two ends is 5 bases. The V and J genes are TRBV5-1 and TRBJ2-2; no D gene call is confident. The receptor's source is a man between 18 and 29 years old with HIV. The specimen comprised unsorted PBMCs, sampled 0.1 years after starting antiretroviral therapy. Read as DNA, the sequence is TGCGCCAGCAGGCAGACGAACACCGGGGAGCTGTTTTTT. Its amino acids are CASRQTNTGELFF.